These T cell receptor beta chains were read from a single sample in a study of OX40 agonist ivuxolimab in advanced cancers. Profiled with immunoSEQ multiplex PCR; TCRdb holds only in-frame clones, not every one. This repertoire shows about 100,000 clones, approximately 90% found once; its top ten account for about 0.51%. The specimen comprised CD4+ or CD8+ T cells sorted from blood, sampled in a trial of the OX40 agonist ivuxolimab. These receptor sequences come from an adult with an advanced solid tumor such as melanoma, head and neck, liver or kidney cancer. Each CDR3 is given without its conserved first and last residue.

v_gene: TRBV28; CDR3aa: ASSLGGAQETQY
v_gene: TRBV6-6; CDR3aa: ASRKKREGSSYEQY
v_gene: TRBV2; CDR3aa: ASSEQGGFQETQY
v_gene: TRBV7-2; CDR3aa: ASSLAGTTNTGELF
v_gene: TRBV5-6; CDR3aa: ASIRRMDTEAF
v_gene: TRBV6-5; CDR3aa: ASSLTGLQPQH
v_gene: TRBV6-5; CDR3aa: ASSPGQPERPQH
v_gene: TRBV7-2; CDR3aa: ASSLVVGGGQPQH
v_gene: TRBV4-3; CDR3aa: ASSQDFKRDGRNEQF
v_gene: TRBV7-2; CDR3aa: ASSWGTRSGNTIY
v_gene: TRBV7-3; CDR3aa: ASSLKGGLLSTDTQY
v_gene: TRBV6-5; CDR3aa: ASRGRSNTEAF
v_gene: TRBV19; CDR3aa: ASSIEKFYEQY
v_gene: TRBV18; CDR3aa: ASSPIGLGSGYGYT
v_gene: TRBV28; CDR3aa: ASSRGGREETQY
v_gene: TRBV5-1; CDR3aa: ASSSRQGANTGELF
v_gene: TRBV21-1; CDR3aa: ASSCRALPGLNSPLH
v_gene: TRBV5-6; CDR3aa: ASSLRKTGTDLREQY
v_gene: TRBV19; CDR3aa: ASSIVGSNQPQH
v_gene: TRBV18; CDR3aa: ASSSRLAGGPDTQY
v_gene: TRBV27; CDR3aa: ASSFRDSVQY
v_gene: TRBV7-9; CDR3aa: ASSSPTSGGPYNEQF
v_gene: TRBV10-3; CDR3aa: AISAPRGTGELF
v_gene: TRBV5-1; CDR3aa: ASSLGGRSEQF
v_gene: TRBV10-3; CDR3aa: AISGISRSGYT
v_gene: TRBV5-1; CDR3aa: ASSLFGLSGANVLT
v_gene: TRBV28; CDR3aa: ASSSFGNEQF
v_gene: TRBV4-3; CDR3aa: ASSQAGGRLDGYT
v_gene: TRBV4-1; CDR3aa: ASSQTLTVGDTEAF
v_gene: TRBV28; CDR3aa: ASSFSHSAGGYT
v_gene: TRBV10-1; CDR3aa: GNGGTRTSNEAF
v_gene: TRBV2; CDR3aa: ASRNTGVGTEAF
v_gene: TRBV28; CDR3aa: ASSKDRENKNIQY
v_gene: TRBV10-2; CDR3aa: ASRGLAGDEDTQY
v_gene: TRBV11-2; CDR3aa: ASSSPAQGKNIQY
v_gene: TRBV29-1; CDR3aa: SVEAINEKLF
v_gene: TRBV15; CDR3aa: ATSREPAGVRDTQY
v_gene: TRBV4-1; CDR3aa: ASSQGVYGYT
v_gene: TRBV19; CDR3aa: ASKETGVNQPQH
v_gene: TRBV5-1; CDR3aa: ASSLGIGGVEYEQY
v_gene: TRBV6-5; CDR3aa: ASTGTAKNIQY
v_gene: TRBV7-7; CDR3aa: ASSPVAGGRETQY
v_gene: TRBV6-5; CDR3aa: ASTSAGNSNQPQH
v_gene: TRBV7-2; CDR3aa: ASSLAPENQPQH
v_gene: TRBV25-1; CDR3aa: ASSQRRDLAGDTQY
v_gene: TRBV28; CDR3aa: ASRPRQPNTEAF